This T cell receptor (beta chain) was recovered during a study of T-cell memory formation after mild COVID-19. On this clonotype itself: Antigen specificity is unknown.

Each CDR3 protein gets one entry after TCRdb re-called the 5' RACE reads with MiXCR. The table shows fewer than 200,000 distinct CDR3 sequences, with about 18% occurring only once. The study, taken as a whole, reports: Memory from before infection featured some responding clones, which suggests cross-reactive memory joined. Second-wave clones peaking on day 37 lacked confirmed SARS-CoV-2 specificity. Of the contracting clones, CD4+ ones lay mainly in CM and EM, and CD8+ ones in EMRA.

The CDR3 covers 13 residues. Trimming shortened V by 11 bases and J by 4 bases, and 17 bases separated the two germline ends. Germline CDR1 SNHLY, CDR2 FYNNEI. Sequenced sample: PBMCs or a T cell subset sorted from them (not recorded which). This chain links TRBV2 with TRBJ2-5, with D possibly matching TRBD2 (6 bases). This clonotype was sampled from a man aged 18 to 30 who had mild COVID-19 (a few samples of this study predate the infection). Cell type and time point are not known. CDR3 coding DNA: TGTGCCGGCAAGGGGACTCTCGCAGAGACCCAGTACTTC. Translation gives CAGKGTLAETQYF.